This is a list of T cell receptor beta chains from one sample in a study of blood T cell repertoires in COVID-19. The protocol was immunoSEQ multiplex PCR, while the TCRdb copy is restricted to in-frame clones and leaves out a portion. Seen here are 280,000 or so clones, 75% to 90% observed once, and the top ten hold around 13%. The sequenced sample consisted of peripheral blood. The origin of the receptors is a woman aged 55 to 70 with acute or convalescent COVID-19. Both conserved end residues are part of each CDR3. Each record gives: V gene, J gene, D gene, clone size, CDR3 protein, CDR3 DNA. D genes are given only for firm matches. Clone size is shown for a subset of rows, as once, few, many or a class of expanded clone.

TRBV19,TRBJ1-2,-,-,CASSFPGHKGDLINYGYTF,TGTGCCAGTAGTTTCCCGGGACACAAGGGGGATTTGATAAACTATGGCTACACCTTC
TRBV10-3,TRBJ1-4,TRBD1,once,CAIRGQSNEKLFF,TGTGCCATCAGGGGACAGTCCAATGAAAAACTGTTTTTT
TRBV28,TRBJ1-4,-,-,CASSLIGEKLFF,TGTGCCAGCAGTCTTATCGGGGAAAAACTGTTTTTT
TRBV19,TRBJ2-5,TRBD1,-,CASSIDDRGQETQYF,TGTGCCAGTAGTATAGACGACAGGGGGCAAGAGACCCAGTACTTC
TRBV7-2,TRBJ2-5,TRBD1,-,CASSPLSGQGTTQYF,TGTGCCAGCAGCCCACTCTCGGGACAGGGTACGACCCAGTACTTC
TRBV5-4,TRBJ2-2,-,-,CASEGEGELFF,TGTGCCAGCGAGGGAGAGGGGGAGCTGTTTTTT
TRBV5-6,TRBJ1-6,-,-,CASSLWGGGIYNSPLHF,TGTGCCAGCAGCTTGTGGGGGGGTGGAATCTATAATTCACCCCTCCACTTT
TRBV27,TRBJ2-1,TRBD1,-,CASSAYGDRKNNEQFF,TGTGCCAGCAGTGCTTATGGGGACAGAAAGAACAATGAGCAGTTCTTC
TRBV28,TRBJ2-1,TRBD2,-,CASSLWGTSGPINEQFF,TGTGCCAGCAGTTTATGGGGGACTAGCGGGCCCATCAATGAGCAGTTCTTC
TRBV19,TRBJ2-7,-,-,CASTPSTAPSREQYF,TGTGCCAGTACTCCGTCGACAGCCCCATCGCGCGAGCAGTACTTC
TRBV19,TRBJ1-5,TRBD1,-,CASKSQGAGGQPQHF,TGTGCCAGTAAATCACAGGGGGCGGGCGGGCAGCCCCAGCATTTT
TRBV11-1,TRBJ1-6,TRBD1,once,CASSPGQGAVSPLHF,TGTGCCAGCAGCCCCGGACAGGGGGCGGTCTCACCCCTCCACTTT
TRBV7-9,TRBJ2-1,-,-,CASSLTLSENEQFF,TGTGCCAGCAGCTTAACCCTAAGTGAGAATGAGCAGTTCTTC
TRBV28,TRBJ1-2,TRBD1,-,CASSLEDRAIYGYTF,TGTGCCAGCAGTTTGGAGGACAGGGCCATCTATGGCTACACCTTC
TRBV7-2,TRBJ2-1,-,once,CASSSLGAPESEQFF,TGTGCCAGCAGCTCCCTAGGGGCCCCGGAGAGTGAGCAGTTCTTC
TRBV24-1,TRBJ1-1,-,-,CATSVQGDTEAFF,TGTGCCACCAGTGTTCAAGGGGACACTGAAGCTTTCTTT
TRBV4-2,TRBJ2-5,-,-,CASSQDSRGAGETQYF,TGTGCCAGCAGCCAAGATAGCCGGGGGGCCGGAGAGACCCAGTACTTC
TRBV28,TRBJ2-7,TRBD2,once,CASSFGGGSSYEQYF,TGTGCCAGCAGTTTTGGGGGGGGAAGCTCCTACGAGCAGTACTTC
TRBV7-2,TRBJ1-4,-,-,CASLRGYGEKLFF,TGTGCCAGCCTTAGGGGATATGGGGAAAAACTGTTTTTT
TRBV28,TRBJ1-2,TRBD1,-,CASSLLGQTIYGYTF,TGTGCCAGCAGTTTATTGGGACAGACAATTTATGGCTACACCTTC
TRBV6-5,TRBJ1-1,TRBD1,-,CASSYRDRGTFEAFF,TGTGCCAGCAGTTACCGGGACAGGGGCACTTTTGAAGCTTTCTTT
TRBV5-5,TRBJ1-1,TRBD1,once,CASSLRDRATEAFF,TGTGCCAGCAGCCTCCGGGACAGGGCGACTGAAGCTTTCTTT
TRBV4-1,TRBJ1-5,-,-,CASSQATGLGNQPQHF,TGCGCCAGCAGCCAAGCCACGGGACTTGGCAATCAGCCCCAGCATTTT
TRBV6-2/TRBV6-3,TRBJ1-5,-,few,CASSYGRVGNQPQHF,TGTGCCAGCAGTTACGGCAGGGTTGGCAATCAGCCCCAGCATTTT
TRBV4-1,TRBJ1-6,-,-,CASSQIPGGQGFSPLHF,TGCGCCAGCAGCCAGATCCCGGGGGGGCAGGGGTTTTCGCCCCTCCACTTT
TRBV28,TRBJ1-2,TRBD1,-,CALDPWTGGSGYGYTF,TGTGCCCTCGACCCGTGGACAGGGGGCAGTGGCTATGGCTACACCTTC
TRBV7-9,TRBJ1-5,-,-,CASSAEGGANQPQHF,TGTGCCAGCAGCGCGGAGGGGGGGGCTAATCAGCCCCAGCATTTT
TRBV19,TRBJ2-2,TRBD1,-,CASTPVGQGAGAGELFF,TGTGCCAGTACCCCAGTCGGGCAGGGGGCGGGTGCCGGGGAGCTGTTTTTT
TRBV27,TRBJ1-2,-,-,CASSPYGTYGYTF,TGTGCCAGCAGCCCATATGGGACTTATGGCTACACCTTC
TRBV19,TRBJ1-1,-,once,CASSIGQGGMEAFF,TGTGCCAGTAGTATAGGCCAGGGTGGCATGGAAGCTTTCTTT
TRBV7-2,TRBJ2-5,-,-,CASSSGSPTGETQYF,TGTGCCAGCAGCTCCGGGTCCCCCACCGGAGAGACCCAGTACTTC
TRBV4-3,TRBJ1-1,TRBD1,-,CASSQDGPGGFTEAFF,TGCGCCAGCAGCCAAGATGGCCCAGGGGGCTTTACTGAAGCTTTCTTT
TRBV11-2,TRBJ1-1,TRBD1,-,CASSGGQGFAEAFF,TGTGCCAGCAGCGGGGGACAGGGGTTTGCTGAAGCTTTCTTT
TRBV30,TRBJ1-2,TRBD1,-,CAWSWTGNYGYTF,TGTGCCTGGAGTTGGACAGGGAACTATGGCTACACCTTC
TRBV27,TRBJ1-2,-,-,CASSENRDGYTF,TGTGCCAGCAGCGAGAACAGGGACGGCTACACCTTC
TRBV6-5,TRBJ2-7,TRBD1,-,CASRYRDRGYEQYF,TGTGCCAGCAGATACCGGGACAGGGGTTACGAGCAGTACTTC
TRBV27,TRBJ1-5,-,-,CASSSLPGDQPQHF,TGTGCCAGCAGTTCCCTCCCAGGGGATCAGCCCCAGCATTTT
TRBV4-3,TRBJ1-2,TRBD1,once,CASSQAVTGTGGSAYYGYTF,TGCGCCAGCAGCCAAGCCGTAACCGGGACAGGGGGCAGTGCTTACTATGGCTACACCTTC
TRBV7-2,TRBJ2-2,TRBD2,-,CASSPPGLAGGGTGELFF,TGTGCCAGCAGCCCACCGGGACTAGCGGGAGGTGGCACCGGGGAGCTGTTTTTT
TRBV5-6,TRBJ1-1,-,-,CASSLTNSVTEAFF,TGTGCCAGCAGCTTGACTAATTCAGTCACTGAAGCTTTCTTT
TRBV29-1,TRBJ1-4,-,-,CSVTTGEKLFF,TGCAGCGTCACGACAGGCGAAAAACTGTTTTTT
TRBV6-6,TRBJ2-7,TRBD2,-,CASTLAGDSSYEQYF,TGTGCCAGCACCTTAGCGGGGGATAGCTCCTACGAGCAGTACTTC
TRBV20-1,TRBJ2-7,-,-,CSARQGTEQYF,TGCAGTGCTAGACAGGGAACCGAGCAGTACTTC
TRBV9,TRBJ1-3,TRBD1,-,CASSRGQDYSGNTIYF,TGTGCCAGCAGCAGGGGACAGGACTACTCTGGAAACACCATATATTTT
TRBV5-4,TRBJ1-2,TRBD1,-,CASSAGTGNYGYTF,TGTGCCAGCAGCGCCGGGACAGGGAACTATGGCTACACCTTC
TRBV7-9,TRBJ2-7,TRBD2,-,CASSSSSRAGATYEQYF,TGTGCCAGCAGCTCCTCTAGTAGGGCGGGAGCTACCTACGAGCAGTACTTC
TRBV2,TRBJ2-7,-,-,CASTKGVLETYEQYF,TGTGCCAGCACCAAGGGAGTGCTTGAAACCTACGAGCAGTACTTC
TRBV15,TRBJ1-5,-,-,CATTPEHLVNQPQHF,TGTGCCACCACCCCGGAGCACCTAGTAAATCAGCCCCAGCATTTT
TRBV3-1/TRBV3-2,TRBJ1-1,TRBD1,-,CASSQGDRPPEAFF,TGTGCCAGCAGCCAAGGGGACAGGCCCCCTGAAGCTTTCTTT
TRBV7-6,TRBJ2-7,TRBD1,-,CASSDRVDEQYF,TGTGCCAGCAGCGACAGGGTTGATGAGCAGTACTTC
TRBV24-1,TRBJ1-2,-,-,CATSTTNYGYTF,TGTGCCACCTCCACAACTAACTATGGCTACACCTTC
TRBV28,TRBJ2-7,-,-,CASAGTLYEQYF,TGTGCCAGCGCCGGGACTCTTTACGAGCAGTACTTC
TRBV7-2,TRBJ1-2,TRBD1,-,CASSLGTGKIEGYTF,TGTGCCAGCAGCTTAGGGACAGGGAAGATAGAAGGCTACACCTTC
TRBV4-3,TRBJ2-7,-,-,CASSPGGPRIEQYF,TGCGCCAGCAGCCCGGGGGGCCCCCGGATCGAGCAGTACTTC
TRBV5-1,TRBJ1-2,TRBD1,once,CASSPDRDRENYGYTF,TGCGCCAGCAGCCCAGACCGGGACAGAGAGAACTATGGCTACACCTTC
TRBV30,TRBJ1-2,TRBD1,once,CAWVMPGTGNYGYTF,TGTGCCTGGGTCATGCCCGGGACAGGGAACTATGGCTACACCTTC
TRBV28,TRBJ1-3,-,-,CAGLGSASGNTIYF,TGTGCCGGGTTAGGCAGCGCCTCTGGAAACACCATATATTTT
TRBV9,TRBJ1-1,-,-,CASSDVSRVNTEAFF,TGTGCCAGCAGCGACGTATCCAGGGTGAACACTGAAGCTTTCTTT
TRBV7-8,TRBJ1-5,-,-,CASSLEESGQPQHF,TGTGCCAGCAGCTTAGAGGAGTCCGGGCAGCCCCAGCATTTT